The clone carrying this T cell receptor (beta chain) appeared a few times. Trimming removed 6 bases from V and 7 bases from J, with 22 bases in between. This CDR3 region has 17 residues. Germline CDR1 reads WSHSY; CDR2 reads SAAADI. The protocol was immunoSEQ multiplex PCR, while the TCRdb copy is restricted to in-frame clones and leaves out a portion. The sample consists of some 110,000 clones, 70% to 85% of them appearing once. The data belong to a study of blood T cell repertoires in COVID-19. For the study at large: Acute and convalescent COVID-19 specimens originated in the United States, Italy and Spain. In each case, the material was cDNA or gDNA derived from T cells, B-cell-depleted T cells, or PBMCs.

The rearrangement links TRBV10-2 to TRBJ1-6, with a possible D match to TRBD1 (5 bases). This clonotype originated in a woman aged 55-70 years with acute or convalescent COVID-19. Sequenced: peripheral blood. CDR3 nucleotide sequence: TGCGCCAGCAGGCCGGCAGGTCAGGGCTCCTGGAATTCACCCCTCCACTTT. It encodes CASRPAGQGSWNSPLHF.